Listed below are T cell receptor beta chains from one sample, sequenced in a study of shared clonotypes between healthy human individuals. Here immunoSEQ multiplex PCR was the method, and the copy in TCRdb shows in-frame clones only, minus some. Of around 700,000 clones in the sample, around three quarters are singletons; the top ten hold around 2%. The sample comprised memory CD4+ T cells sorted from blood. The receptors derive from a woman in her thirties in good health. The CDR3 runs from the conserved cysteine through the conserved F or W. A D gene is named only where the DNA matches it firmly. Size is stated for part of the rows, as once, few or many counts, or as a class when the clone is expanded.

abundance,j_gene,d_gene,v_gene,CDR3aa,CDR3nt
NA,TRBJ1-4,TRBD1,TRBV11-2,CASSPGQGVRKLFF,TGTGCCAGCAGCCCGGGACAGGGGGTGAGGAAACTGTTTTTT
NA,TRBJ2-1,TRBD2,TRBV19,CASSMSSGRYNEQFF,TGTGCCAGTAGTATGTCTAGCGGGCGCTACAATGAGCAGTTCTTC
NA,TRBJ2-7,NA,TRBV15,CATSNPGGEQYF,TGTGCCACCAGCAACCCCGGGGGCGAGCAGTACTTC
NA,TRBJ1-1,NA,TRBV10-1,CASSESGGSTEAFF,TGCGCCAGCAGTGAGTCGGGTGGTAGCACTGAAGCTTTCTTT
NA,TRBJ1-4,NA,TRBV4-1,CASSQVPETELFF,TGCGCCAGCAGCCAAGTCCCCGAGACAGAACTGTTTTTT
once,TRBJ2-7,NA,TRBV6-5,CASSSRTHYEQYF,TGTGCCAGCAGTTCCAGGACCCACTACGAGCAGTACTTC
few,TRBJ2-2,TRBD1,TRBV2,CASSRLTGSGELFF,TGTGCCAGCAGTCGACTGACAGGGTCCGGGGAGCTGTTTTTT
NA,TRBJ2-7,TRBD2,TRBV9,CASSVGLAGGYEQYF,TGTGCCAGCAGCGTAGGACTAGCGGGAGGTTACGAGCAGTACTTC
NA,TRBJ2-7,NA,TRBV19,CASSPQGTWSYEQYF,TGTGCCAGTAGTCCTCAGGGGACGTGGTCCTACGAGCAGTACTTC
NA,TRBJ1-1,NA,TRBV5-1,CASRVGLTTEAFF,TGCGCCAGCAGGGTAGGGTTAACGACTGAAGCTTTCTTT
NA,TRBJ1-5,NA,TRBV9,CASSGGTPNQPQHF,TGTGCCAGCAGCGGGGGGACACCGAATCAGCCCCAGCATTTT
once,TRBJ2-1,TRBD2,TRBV28,CASSLGELRDYRGYNEQFF,TGTGCCAGCAGTTTGGGGGAGCTCCGGGACTATAGGGGATACAATGAGCAGTTCTTC
NA,TRBJ1-3,NA,TRBV4-1,CASSQVSPRGAYGNTIYF,TGCGCCAGCAGCCAAGTTAGCCCTAGAGGGGCGTACGGAAACACCATATATTTT
NA,TRBJ2-3,NA,TRBV5-1,CASTLNPGGLDTQYF,TGCGCCAGCACCCTGAACCCAGGGGGGCTAGATACGCAGTATTTT
once,TRBJ2-1,NA,TRBV7-9,CASSLRAENEQFF,TGTGCCAGCAGCTTAAGGGCGGAAAATGAGCAGTTCTTC
NA,TRBJ2-7,NA,TRBV5-4,CASSLDRDGREQYF,TGTGCCAGCAGCTTGGATAGGGACGGACGAGAGCAGTACTTC
NA,TRBJ2-1,NA,TRBV28,CASRGRSYNEQFF,TGTGCCAGCAGGGGCAGGAGCTACAATGAGCAGTTCTTC
NA,TRBJ2-7,NA,TRBV27,CASSSTGTPPYEQYF,TGTGCCAGCAGTTCGACCGGGACCCCGCCCTACGAGCAGTACTTC
NA,TRBJ1-2,NA,TRBV5-5,CASSLAANYGYTF,TGTGCCAGCAGCTTGGCTGCAAACTATGGCTACACCTTC
NA,TRBJ1-3,NA,TRBV28,CASSLRTTGNTIYF,TGTGCCAGCAGTTTGCGTACAACTGGAAACACCATATATTTT
once,TRBJ2-5,NA,TRBV27,CASSLTRAETQYF,TGTGCCAGCAGTTTAACTCGGGCAGAGACCCAGTACTTC
few,TRBJ1-3,NA,TRBV19,CASSTSPTRGNTIYF,TGTGCCAGTAGTACGTCACCTACCCGGGGGAACACCATATATTTT
once,TRBJ2-3,TRBD2,TRBV27,CASSKSGLAGTVYF,TGTGCCAGCAGTAAAAGTGGACTAGCGGGAACCGTATATTTT
NA,TRBJ2-7,NA,TRBV5-4,CASSLDSGLYEQYF,TGTGCCAGCAGCTTAGATTCCGGACTCTACGAGCAGTACTTC
NA,TRBJ2-1,TRBD2,TRBV6-4,CASSDGGLAGYNEQFF,TGTGCCAGCAGTGACGGGGGACTAGCGGGTTACAATGAGCAGTTCTTC
NA,TRBJ1-2,NA,TRBV28,CASITAGASQLGYTF,TGTGCCAGCATTACAGCTGGGGCCAGCCAGCTTGGCTACACCTTC
few,TRBJ1-1,TRBD1,TRBV7-9,CASRPTGERTEAFF,TGTGCCAGCAGACCAACAGGGGAGAGGACTGAAGCTTTCTTT
NA,TRBJ1-2,TRBD1,TRBV2,CASSTLRDRAGGYTF,TGTGCCAGCAGCACTCTCCGGGACAGGGCGGGCGGCTACACCTTC
NA,TRBJ1-2,NA,TRBV5-1,CASSLASKANYGYTF,TGCGCCAGCAGCTTGGCCTCTAAGGCTAACTATGGCTACACCTTC
NA,TRBJ1-1,NA,TRBV7-8,CASSPVGVRIAFF,TGTGCCAGCAGCCCAGTGGGGGTTCGGATAGCTTTCTTT
NA,TRBJ1-1,NA,TRBV5-6,CASSNTVNTEAFF,TGTGCCAGCAGCAACACAGTGAACACTGAAGCTTTCTTT
NA,TRBJ1-1,TRBD1,TRBV19,CASTATGGLDTEAFF,TGTGCCAGTACCGCGACAGGGGGCTTGGACACTGAAGCTTTCTTT
NA,TRBJ1-2,NA,TRBV5-1,CASSLGNSNNGYTF,TGCGCCAGCAGCTTGGGGAACTCGAACAATGGCTACACCTTC
once,TRBJ2-2,NA,TRBV18,CASSPIAEGTGELFF,TGTGCCAGCTCACCAATTGCGGAGGGCACCGGGGAGCTGTTTTTT
NA,TRBJ2-7,NA,TRBV5-1,CASSLLGGDYEQYF,TGCGCCAGCAGCTTACTAGGGGGAGACTACGAGCAGTACTTC
NA,TRBJ2-1,NA,TRBV2,CASRTEKSSYNEQFF,TGTGCCAGCAGGACGGAGAAGAGCTCCTACAATGAGCAGTTCTTC
once,TRBJ2-3,TRBD1,TRBV2,CASSGQGRRDTQYF,TGTGCCAGCAGTGGACAGGGTAGAAGAGATACGCAGTATTTT
NA,TRBJ1-5,TRBD1,TRBV27,CASRGTGRGNQPQHF,TGTGCCAGCAGAGGGACAGGGCGCGGGAATCAGCCCCAGCATTTT
NA,TRBJ1-1,TRBD1,TRBV27,CASRNPGQVGWAFF,TGTGCCAGCAGAAATCCGGGACAGGTGGGATGGGCTTTCTTT
NA,TRBJ2-5,NA,TRBV28,CASHGRFQETQYF,TGTGCCAGCCATGGGCGGTTCCAAGAGACCCAGTACTTC
NA,TRBJ2-3,TRBD2,TRBV6-1,CASSGRTSDGTDTQYF,TGTGCCAGCAGTGGGAGGACTAGCGACGGCACAGATACGCAGTATTTT
NA,TRBJ1-4,NA,TRBV27,CASSWAGANDEKLFF,TGTGCCAGCAGCTGGGCAGGGGCGAATGATGAAAAACTGTTTTTT
NA,TRBJ2-1,TRBD2,TRBV29-1,CSVVPGLAGGEQFF,TGCAGCGTTGTGCCGGGACTAGCGGGAGGTGAGCAGTTCTTC
NA,TRBJ1-2,NA,TRBV5-1,CASSPGGGAADGYTF,TGCGCCAGCAGCCCCGGGGGGGGCGCGGCGGATGGCTACACCTTC
NA,TRBJ2-1,NA,TRBV10-3,CAISADSNEQFF,TGTGCCATCAGTGCCGACAGTAATGAGCAGTTCTTC
NA,TRBJ2-7,NA,TRBV2,CASSVVQGEQYF,TGTGCCAGCAGTGTTGTACAGGGCGAGCAGTACTTC
NA,TRBJ2-7,NA,TRBV6-5,CASSPRRTNYEQYF,TGTGCCAGCAGTCCCCGAAGAACGAACTACGAGCAGTACTTC
few,TRBJ2-7,NA,TRBV29-1,CSVETDRSEQYF,TGCAGCGTTGAAACTGACAGGAGCGAGCAGTACTTC
NA,TRBJ2-1,NA,TRBV6-6,CASSYLDFTSYNEQFF,TGTGCCAGCAGTTACCTTGACTTTACCTCCTACAATGAGCAGTTCTTC
NA,TRBJ2-7,TRBD2,TRBV9,CASSPRTSGAYEQYF,TGTGCCAGCAGCCCTAGGACTAGCGGAGCCTACGAGCAGTACTTC
once,TRBJ2-5,TRBD2,TRBV5-1,CASSPGLAGFEYF,TGCGCCAGCAGCCCGGGACTAGCGGGATTCGAGTACTTC
NA,TRBJ2-6,TRBD2,TRBV2,CASSAGAFSGANVLTF,TGTGCCAGTTCCGCGGGAGCCTTCTCTGGGGCCAACGTCCTGACTTTC
NA,TRBJ1-1,NA,TRBV12-5,CASAPPAAHEAFF,TGTGCTAGTGCCCCCCCGGCAGCACATGAAGCTTTCTTT
NA,TRBJ2-3,NA,TRBV5-6,CASSPLRENTDTQYF,TGTGCCAGCAGCCCTCTACGGGAAAACACAGATACGCAGTATTTT
NA,TRBJ1-1,NA,TRBV7-9,CASSTYGARGITEAFF,TGTGCCAGCAGCACTTATGGTGCGAGGGGAATCACTGAAGCTTTCTTT